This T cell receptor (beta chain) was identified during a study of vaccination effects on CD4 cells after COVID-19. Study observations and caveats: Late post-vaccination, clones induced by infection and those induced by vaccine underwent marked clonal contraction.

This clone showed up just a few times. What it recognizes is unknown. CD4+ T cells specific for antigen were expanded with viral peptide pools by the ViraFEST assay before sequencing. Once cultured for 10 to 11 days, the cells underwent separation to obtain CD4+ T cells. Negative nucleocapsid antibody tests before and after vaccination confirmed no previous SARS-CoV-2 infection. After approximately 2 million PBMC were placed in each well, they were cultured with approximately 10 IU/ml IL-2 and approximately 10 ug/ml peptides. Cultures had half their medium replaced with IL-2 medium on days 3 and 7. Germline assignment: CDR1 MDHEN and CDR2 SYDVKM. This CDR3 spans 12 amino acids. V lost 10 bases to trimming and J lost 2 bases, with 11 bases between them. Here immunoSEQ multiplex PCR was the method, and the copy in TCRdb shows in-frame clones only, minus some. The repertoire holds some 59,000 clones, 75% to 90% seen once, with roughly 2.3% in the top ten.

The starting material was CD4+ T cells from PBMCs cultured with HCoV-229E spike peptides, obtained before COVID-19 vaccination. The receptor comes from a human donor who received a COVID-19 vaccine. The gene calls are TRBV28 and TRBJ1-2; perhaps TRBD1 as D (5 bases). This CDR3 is CATEGTNYGYTF. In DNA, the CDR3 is TGTGCCACCGAGGGGACCAACTATGGCTACACCTTC.